This is a list of T cell receptor beta chains from one sample in a study of beta chain features in type 1 diabetes. Clones were sequenced by immunoSEQ multiplex PCR, and TCRdb holds only the in-frame ones, with some missing. Of about 360,000 clones in the sample, around 12% were seen once. The sequenced sample consisted of naive CD4+ T cells from blood. These receptor sequences come from a man between 18 and 29 years old in good health. CDR3s include the opening cysteine and the closing phenylalanine or tryptophan. The D gene is left open where the match is weak. Size is stated for part of the rows, as once, few or many counts, or as a class when the clone is expanded.

abundance,j_gene,d_gene,v_gene,CDR3nt,CDR3aa
few,TRBJ2-3,NA,TRBV28,TGTGCCAGCAGTTTAAGGAGGGGTTTCACAGATACGCAGTATTTT,CASSLRRGFTDTQYF
NA,TRBJ2-7,NA,TRBV5-1,TGCGCCAGCAGTGTGTCAGTTGCCTACGAGCAGTACTTC,CASSVSVAYEQYF
NA,TRBJ2-5,TRBD1,TRBV5-6,TGTGCCAGCAGCCTTTGGACAGGGCGCTCCCAAGAGACCCAGTACTTC,CASSLWTGRSQETQYF
few,TRBJ1-3,NA,TRBV21-1,TGTGCCAGCTACGGGTCAGGAAACACCATATATTTT,CASYGSGNTIYF
NA,TRBJ1-1,NA,TRBV5-6,TGTGCCAGCAGCTTGGGGGCAGGGATGAACACTGAAGCTTTCTTT,CASSLGAGMNTEAFF
few,TRBJ2-2,NA,TRBV30,TGTGCCTGGGGTCCTGGGGGGTCCGGGGAGCTGTTTTTT,CAWGPGGSGELFF
NA,TRBJ1-5,TRBD1,TRBV27,TGTGCCAGCAGTTTGGAGGGGGCTGGCAATCAGCCCCAGCATTTT,CASSLEGAGNQPQHF
few,TRBJ2-4,TRBD2,TRBV30,TGTGCCTGGAGTTTAGCGGGAGGGCTGAACATTCAGTACTTC,CAWSLAGGLNIQYF
NA,TRBJ2-2,NA,TRBV9,TGTGCCAGCAGCGTAGCCCCACTATTGACAGGCGCGAACACCGGGGAGCTGTTTTTT,CASSVAPLLTGANTGELFF
few,TRBJ2-5,NA,TRBV28,TGTGCCAGCAGTTCTCCCCTAGGAGAGACCCAGTACTTC,CASSSPLGETQYF
NA,TRBJ2-7,TRBD2,TRBV15,TGTGCCACCAGCAGGAGGGGGATGACTAGCGGAGCCTACGAGCAGTACTTC,CATSRRGMTSGAYEQYF
few,TRBJ1-5,NA,TRBV15,TGTGCCACCAGCAGAGATCCGGGGGGGGTGAGTCAGCCCCAGCATTTT,CATSRDPGGVSQPQHF
NA,TRBJ2-7,TRBD1,TRBV30,TGTGCCTGGAGGCAGGAACAGGGGGTGGCCTACGAGCAGTACTTC,CAWRQEQGVAYEQYF
NA,TRBJ2-1,TRBD2,TRBV7-3,TGTGCCAGCAGCTTAACGTTTTCGAGACTAGCGGGCAGAGACAATGAGCAGTTCTTC,CASSLTFSRLAGRDNEQFF
NA,TRBJ2-2,TRBD1,TRBV5-1,TGCGCCAGCAGCTTGGATCAGGGGGCCGGGGAGCTGTTTTTT,CASSLDQGAGELFF
NA,TRBJ1-2,NA,TRBV28,TGTGCCACCATGGCGGGGGGCCACTATGGCTACACCTTC,CATMAGGHYGYTF
many,TRBJ1-4,NA,TRBV18,TGTGCCAGCTCACCGTCTGCAACTAATGAAAAACTGTTTTTT,CASSPSATNEKLFF
NA,TRBJ2-1,TRBD2,TRBV27,TGTGCCAGCAGCCAACGGCTAGCGGTTAGCTCCTACAATGAGCAGTTCTTC,CASSQRLAVSSYNEQFF
NA,TRBJ2-1,NA,TRBV5-1,TGCGCCAGCACCCTCCCGACTCTAAGTGAGCAGTTCTTC,CASTLPTLSEQFF
NA,TRBJ1-1,NA,TRBV7-2,TGTGCCAGCAGCTTAGGGGGAGGTAGGACTGAAGCTTTCTTT,CASSLGGGRTEAFF
NA,TRBJ1-5,TRBD1,TRBV4-3,TGCGCCAGCAGCCAAGATGTCCAGGGGGGTCAGCCCCAGCATTTT,CASSQDVQGGQPQHF
NA,TRBJ2-7,TRBD2,TRBV7-3,TGTGCCAGCAGCCCGCCCGGAGCGGGAGATTACGAGCAGTACTTC,CASSPPGAGDYEQYF
few,TRBJ2-7,NA,TRBV4-3,TGCGCCAGCAGCCAACGTGGGCCAGGCCCCTACGAGCAGTACTTC,CASSQRGPGPYEQYF
few,TRBJ1-2,NA,TRBV18,TGTGCCAGCTCCCCACCGGGACAAACTAACTATGGCTACACCTTC,CASSPPGQTNYGYTF
few,TRBJ2-7,NA,TRBV27,TGTGCCAGCTCCTTAAGAGACTCCTACGAGCAGTACTTC,CASSLRDSYEQYF
NA,TRBJ2-3,TRBD2,TRBV14,TGTGCCAGCAGCCAATATGCCACTAGCGGCGGCAGGCAGTATTTT,CASSQYATSGGRQYF
NA,TRBJ2-5,TRBD2,TRBV6-5,TGTGCCAGCAGTTACTCAAGAGCGGGAGGCTTAGAGACCCAGTACTTC,CASSYSRAGGLETQYF
NA,TRBJ2-3,NA,TRBV7-2,TGTGCCAGCAGCCGGCTAGCGAACACAGATACGCAGTATTTT,CASSRLANTDTQYF
NA,TRBJ2-1,NA,TRBV7-2,TGTGCCAGCAGCTTAGTTTCCGGGGGAGAGCAGTTCTTC,CASSLVSGGEQFF
few,TRBJ2-7,TRBD1,TRBV6-1,TGTGCCAGCAGCGAAAACGGACAGGGGTCCTACGAGCAGTACTTC,CASSENGQGSYEQYF
NA,TRBJ2-5,NA,TRBV27,TGTGCCAGCAGTTTACCCGGGGAGACCCAGTACTTC,CASSLPGETQYF
few,TRBJ1-6,TRBD1,TRBV6-5,TGTGCCAGCAGCTACCGACAGGGAGGACCACCCCTCCACTTT,CASSYRQGGPPLHF
few,TRBJ2-7,TRBD2,TRBV7-9,TGTGCCAGCAGCCCAGGAAGGCCGGGGAGGGGCGAGCAGTACTTC,CASSPGRPGRGEQYF
NA,TRBJ2-1,NA,TRBV18,TGTGCCAGCTCACCAGGGGCACCTTACAATGAGCAGTTCTTC,CASSPGAPYNEQFF
few,TRBJ2-7,NA,TRBV6-5,TGTGCCAGCAGTGTTAGCCGTGGGGAGCAGTACTTC,CASSVSRGEQYF
NA,TRBJ2-5,TRBD2,TRBV9,TGTGCCAGCAGCGTAGGGGACCTAGCGGGGTACCAAGAGACCCAGTACTTC,CASSVGDLAGYQETQYF
NA,TRBJ2-3,TRBD2,TRBV5-4,TGTGCCAGCAGCTCCCAGACTAGCGTGGCAGATACGCAGTATTTT,CASSSQTSVADTQYF
NA,TRBJ1-1,NA,TRBV18,TGTGCCAGCTCACCGTCTCTTACTGAAGCTTTCTTT,CASSPSLTEAFF
NA,TRBJ2-5,NA,TRBV11-3,TGTGCCAGCAGCTTATACTCGGGGGAGACCCAGTACTTC,CASSLYSGETQYF
NA,TRBJ2-1,NA,TRBV30,TGTGCCTGGAGTGTATCTTACAATGAGCAGTTCTTC,CAWSVSYNEQFF
few,TRBJ2-2,NA,TRBV4-2,TGTGCCAGCAGCCAAGTTGAGGGTCTTGGCACCGGGGAGCTGTTTTTT,CASSQVEGLGTGELFF